Sequencing of this T cell receptor (beta chain) was carried out in a study of CD8+CD57+ T cells in acquired aplastic anemia. Study summary: Across the sorted CD4+ and CD8+ cells, DNA amounts averaged roughly 3 ug. The study, taken as a whole, reports: Researchers reported that CD8+ Simpson's diversity was not significantly different in patients versus controls. Some 28 sequences, all CD8+ CDR3, were shared between patients and controls.

As for this clonotype: Its target is not known.

Flow cytometry had shown expanded CD8+CD57+ cells in the patients chosen for sequencing. The study sampled blood from patients who had received no therapy. Genomic DNA was employed as the template in profiling TCR beta VDJ and CDR3. TCRdb used MiXCR to reprocess the reads, holding one entry per CDR3 protein. The sample yields approximately 180,000 distinct CDR3 sequences, 63% seen once. The TCR originated in a human donor with aplastic anemia. The sample taken for sequencing was sorted CD4+, CD8+, or CD8+CD57+ T cells (not recorded which) from PBMCs.

CDR3 in amino acids: CASSYKLAGAVYNEQFF. The CDR3 DNA follows: TGTGCCAGCAGCTATAAATTAGCGGGGGCCGTCTACAATGAGCAGTTCTTC. This chain joins TRBV5-4 and TRBJ2-1, with 9 positions matching TRBD2. Germline loops: CDR1 SGHNT, CDR2 YYREEE (reference sequence). The CDR3 consists of 17 residues. J gave up 3 bases and V 3 bases, and 10 bases lay outside the gene matches.